One TCR beta chain is described in this entry. Antigen: not known. This specimen comes from a study of PD-1 blockade in classical Hodgkin lymphoma. Sequencing used immunoSEQ multiplex PCR; TCRdb keeps in-frame clones, though not all of them. Of roughly 100,000 clones listed, 85% to 90% are singletons. The V end lost 0 bases, the J end lost 0 bases, and 10 bases lay between the germline ends. In germline, CDR1 is MGHRA, CDR2 YSYEKL. The CDR3 is 16 amino acids. The study's findings and limits: Newly diagnosed patients had diversity similar to the baseline diversity of complete responders. The study found that TCR diversity rose significantly by C4D1 in CD4+ but not CD8+ cells.

Exposure to brentuximab vedotin varied, and each patient had relapsed following autologous stem cell transplantation. The clonotype originates from a human donor with classical Hodgkin lymphoma. The chain recombines TRBV4-1 with TRBJ2-3; possible D gene TRBD2, 7 bases. Source: peripheral blood mononuclear cells (PBMCs), taken before the second cycle of nivolumab. CDR3 in amino acids: CASSQEGGASTDTQYF. For the CDR3, the DNA is TGCGCCAGCAGCCAAGAAGGGGGGGCTAGCACAGATACGCAGTATTTT.